Presented here are 10 T cell receptor beta chains from one specimen sequenced in a study of T cell repertoires in cytomegalovirus infection. TCRdb redid the calling of the reads with MiXCR, one entry per CDR3 protein. There are about 530,000 distinct CDR3 sequences in the sample; about 25% occur only once, and roughly an eighth lies in the top ten. Sequenced sample: PBMCs. The receptors shown here come from a human donor in good health (CMV status not recorded). Some clones in this sample may be carry-over from other donors' samples.

The chain combines TRBV15 with TRBJ2-4; 9 positions match TRBD2. Unmatched junction bases numbered 14, after V lost 2 bases and J lost 0 bases. Per germline, CDR1 LNHNV and CDR2 YYDKDF (reference sequence). The CDR3 sequence is 20 residues long. The CDR3 nucleotides read TGTGCCACCAGCAGATCTCAAGCGGGAGGTACACTATTAGCCAAAAACATTCAGTACTTC. This gives the protein CATSRSQAGGTLLAKNIQYF.

The V and J genes are TRBV5-1 and TRBJ2-7; D remains ambiguous. This CDR3 spans 15 amino acids. V was cut by 0 bases and J by 2 bases, with 12 bases left in between. Per the germline V gene, CDR1 is SGHRS and CDR2 is YFSETQ. Here the CDR3 reads CASSLVEWATYEQYF. The CDR3 DNA sequence: TGCGCCAGCAGCTTGGTTGAGTGGGCTACCTACGAGCAGTACTTC.

This clonotype came up many times. V gene TRBV28 combines with J gene TRBJ1-1; no definite D call. CDR1 and CDR2 from the germline V gene are MDHEN and SYDVKM. The V and J ends lost 2 bases and 3 bases respectively, with 7 bases between them. This CDR3 has 13 residues. CDR3 DNA sequence: TGTGCCAGCAGTTTAGGGTGGGACACTGAAGCTTTCTTT. This translates into CASSLGWDTEAFF.

This chain uses TRBV20-1 with TRBJ1-4; no definite D call. Trimming shortened V by 6 bases and J by 10 bases, and 24 bases separated the two germline ends. Germline CDR1 DFQATT, CDR2 SNEGSKA (reference sequence). CDR3 length: 15 residues. The CDR3 bases are TGCAGTGCCACAAAACCGGACGGTGACTGGGGAAAACTGTTTTTT. The encoded protein is CSATKPDGDWGKLFF.

There are many counts of this clonotype. The chain recombines TRBV7-9 with TRBJ2-5; the D gene is possibly TRBD2 (6 bases). In germline, CDR1 is SEHNR, CDR2 FQNEAQ (reference sequence). Trimming pared 5 bases from V and 1 base from J, leaving 17 bases between. The CDR3 length is 16 residues. The CDR3 is CASSPPGESVQETQYF. The CDR3 DNA follows: TGTGCCAGCAGCCCCCCGGGGGAGTCGGTCCAAGAGACCCAGTACTTC.

This clonotype came up many times. Germline is not matched at one junction end, which may reflect a read error. The J gene is TRBJ2-1, the V gene TRBV7-2, with a weak D call TRBD2 (5 bases). Germline V gives CDR1 SGHTA, CDR2 FQGNSA. The CDR3 length is 12 residues. This CDR3 is CASSGRSTQYIF. Written as DNA, the CDR3 is TGTGCCAGCAGCGGGAGAAGCACCCAGTATATCTTC. The variable domain in full, with the rest retrieved from reference TRBV7-2 and TRBJ2-1, is GAGVSQSPSNKVTEKGKDVELRCDPISGHTALYWYRQSLGQGLEFLIYFQGNSAPDKSGLPSDRFSAERTGGSVSTLTIQRTQQEDSAVYLCASSGRSTQYIFGPGTRLTVL.

This clonotype was picked up a small number of times. The genes are TRBV12-3 or TRBV12-4 and TRBJ2-2; 10 bases agree with TRBD2. J was trimmed by 2 bases and V by 11 bases; bases with no gene match: 11. The CDR3 spans 16 residues. The CDR3 sequence is CASFSGRTANTGELFF. Here the CDR3 DNA reads TGTGCCTCTTTTAGCGGGAGGACTGCTAACACCGGGGAGCTGTTTTTT.

This clonotype was detected only a few times. This chain links TRBV19 with TRBJ1-3; possible D gene TRBD1, 6 bases. Per the germline V gene, CDR1 is LNHDA and CDR2 is SQIVND (reference sequence). Trimming left V 7 bases short and J 0 bases short, with 10 bases between. This CDR3 contains 14 residues. The CDR3 spells CASNPDSSGNTIYF. CDR3 nucleotide sequence: TGTGCCAGTAACCCGGACAGCTCTGGAAACACCATATATTTT.

The chain recombines TRBV4-3 with TRBJ2-3; 8 bases line up with TRBD1. Per germline, CDR1 LGHNA and CDR2 YSLEER. The J segment lost 1 base and the V segment lost 1 base, leaving 7 bases of the junction unmatched. The CDR3 length is 17 residues. CDR3: CASSQGTGTGRTDTQYF. The CDR3 bases are TGCGCCAGCAGCCAAGGGACCGGGACAGGTCGCACAGATACGCAGTATTTT.

Notes on this clonotype: Germline and junction disagree at one end, which may indicate a read error. The gene calls are TRBV24-1 and TRBJ2-1, with TRBD2 matching over 7 bases. The germline gives CDR1 KGHDR, CDR2 SFDVKD. This CDR3 spans 14 amino acids. The CDR3 nucleotides read TGTACCACCAGTGAACCATGGACTAGTTCGAAGCAGTTCTTC. Translation: CTTSEPWTSSKQFF.